This T cell receptor beta chain was found in a study of T cell repertoires in cytomegalovirus infection. Overall study context: Both a matching HLA type and CMV infection were indicated by public TCR beta signatures.

The length of the CDR3 is 15 residues. The trim removed 5 bases at V and 9 bases at J, leaving 10 bases unmatched. The germline V gene has CDR1 SGHAT and CDR2 FQNNGV. In its sample, this clonotype was seen a few times. Its antigen is unidentified. Study-wide findings and caveats: Clonotype analysis showed dominance of the ex vivo response by HLA-C-restricted CMV-specific TCR beta clonotypes. Summed frequency of public TCR beta families distinguished CMV carriers with the relevant HLA.

TCRdb reprocessed the reads with MiXCR, giving one entry per CDR3 protein. The sample records around 320,000 distinct CDR3 sequences, more than 8% being singletons. The TCR was taken from a human donor in good health (CMV status not recorded). Some clones in this sample may be carry-over from other donors' samples. Sequenced material: PBMCs. The V call is TRBV11-2, the J call TRBJ2-1, with 10 bases that match TRBD2. CDR3: CASSAPGLASREQFF. The CDR3 DNA is TGTGCCAGCAGCGCCCCGGGACTAGCGTCTCGTGAGCAGTTCTTC.